A selection of T cell receptor beta chains follows, all from one sample in a study of T cells in tuberculosis. Sequencing used immunoSEQ multiplex PCR; TCRdb keeps in-frame clones, though not all of them. The sample lists about 50,000 clones, 90% to 95% occurring once. The sequencing here drew on PBMCs, taken at tuberculosis diagnosis. The origin of the receptors is an adult with tuberculosis. The CDR3 runs from the conserved cysteine through the conserved F or W. A D gene is named only where the DNA matches it firmly. The size of a clone is reported for some rows only, either as once, few or many, or as a class for expanded clones.

d_call j_call clone_size v_call cdr3_nt cdr3_aa
TRBD1 TRBJ2-7 NA TRBV5-1 TGCGCCAGCAGGGGGACAGGGTACTACGAGCAGTACTTC CASRGTGYYEQYF
NA TRBJ2-1 NA TRBV21-1 TGTGCCAGCAGCGAAGCCGGGACAGGGGCGATGAGTGAGCAGTTCTTC CASSEAGTGAMSEQFF
TRBD1 TRBJ2-7 NA TRBV6-5 TGTGCCAGCAGATCCGGGACAGGGAGATTTCACGAGCAGTACTTC CASRSGTGRFHEQYF
NA TRBJ2-7 NA TRBV4-3 TGCGCCAGCAGCCGCCACTGGGCCGTTAACTACGAGCAGTACTTC CASSRHWAVNYEQYF
NA TRBJ2-7 NA TRBV6-6 TGTGCCAGCAGTACAGGGTGGGGGTACGAGCAGTACTTC CASSTGWGYEQYF
NA TRBJ1-1 NA TRBV20-1 TGCAGTGCTAGTTCGTCTTTCGAAGCTTTCTTT CSASSSFEAFF
TRBD1 TRBJ1-4 once TRBV7-8 TGTGCCAGCAGCATTGGACAGGCCATTTGGGGTGAAAAACTGTTTTTT CASSIGQAIWGEKLFF
NA TRBJ2-1 NA TRBV28 TGTGCCAGCAGCCTCATCCGCGGTGAGCAGTTCTTC CASSLIRGEQFF
NA TRBJ1-2 NA TRBV19 TGTGCCAGTAGTGGAACCGGGAAGTACTATGGCTACACCTTC CASSGTGKYYGYTF
TRBD2 TRBJ2-7 NA TRBV7-9 TGTGCCAGCAGAGGGCTGCGGCGGGAGAGCTCCTACGAGCAGTACTTC CASRGLRRESSYEQYF
TRBD2 TRBJ2-5 NA TRBV19 TGTGCCAGTAGTATGGGACTCCCAGGACTAGCCGGAGAGACCCAGTACTTC CASSMGLPGLAGETQYF
TRBD2 TRBJ2-7 NA TRBV6-5 TGTGCCACTAAAACTAGCGTAACCTACGAGCAGTACTTC CATKTSVTYEQYF
TRBD2 TRBJ2-7 NA TRBV28 TGTGCCAGCAGTTTAGACGGGGGACTAGGGAGCTCCTACGAGCAGTACTTC CASSLDGGLGSSYEQYF
TRBD1 TRBJ1-4 NA TRBV7-9 TGTGCCAGCAGCGAACCGGGACAGGGCGTAGCTAATGAAAAACTGTTTTTT CASSEPGQGVANEKLFF
TRBD1 TRBJ1-1 NA TRBV9 TGTGCCAGCAGCCCGACAGGGGGCGGCACTGAAGCTTTCTTT CASSPTGGGTEAFF
TRBD2 TRBJ2-2 NA TRBV2 TGTGCCAGCAAGGTGGGAGGGAGGGACACCGGGGAGCTGTTTTTT CASKVGGRDTGELFF
NA TRBJ2-6 NA TRBV10-3 TGTGCCATCAGAGACAGTCTGTCTGGGGCCAACGTCCTGACTTTC CAIRDSLSGANVLTF
TRBD1 TRBJ1-5 NA TRBV6-5 TGTGCCAGCAGGGAGGGACAGGGGGGTCAGCCCCAGCATTTT CASREGQGGQPQHF
TRBD1 TRBJ1-5 NA TRBV6-1 TGTGCCAGCAGTGAAGACAGGGGGCAGGCGAGCAATCAGCCCCAGCATTTT CASSEDRGQASNQPQHF
NA TRBJ1-1 NA TRBV7-8 TGTGCCAGCAGCCTAATTTTCCCGAACACTGAAGCTTTCTTT CASSLIFPNTEAFF
TRBD1 TRBJ2-7 NA TRBV30 TGTGCCTGGAGCCCCCAGCAGGGGGCGAAGCAGTACTTC CAWSPQQGAKQYF
TRBD2 TRBJ2-7 few TRBV9 TGTGCCAGCAGCGTCGAGGTTAGCGGGCTGTACGAGCAGTACTTC CASSVEVSGLYEQYF
NA TRBJ2-1 NA TRBV5-1 TGCGCCAGCAGCTTCGGACTACCTTCCCCCAATGAGCAGTTCTTC CASSFGLPSPNEQFF
NA TRBJ1-2 NA TRBV30 TGTGCCTGGAGGGGGGGGCCGCTGGGCTACACCTTC CAWRGGPLGYTF
TRBD2 TRBJ2-7 few TRBV30 TGTGCCTGGACCTCAGGACTAGCATACTACGAGCAGTACTTC CAWTSGLAYYEQYF
TRBD2 TRBJ2-7 NA TRBV19 TGTGCCAGTAGTACGCGGGAGGGTCTGGTTAACGAGCAGTACTTC CASSTREGLVNEQYF
NA TRBJ2-7 NA TRBV7-2 TGTGCCAGCAGCTTTAAGCGGTCCCCCCGTTACGAGCAGTACTTC CASSFKRSPRYEQYF
NA TRBJ2-4 NA TRBV5-1 TGCGCCAGCAGCTTGGGACTAGGGAACATTCAGTACTTC CASSLGLGNIQYF
TRBD1 TRBJ2-2 NA TRBV5-4 TGTGCCAGCAGCTTACAGGGGGCCGGGGAGCTGTTTTTT CASSLQGAGELFF
TRBD2 TRBJ2-7 NA TRBV6-5 TGTGCCAGCAGTTACTCAAGCGGGAGTTCCCACGAGCAGTACTTC CASSYSSGSSHEQYF
TRBD2 TRBJ2-1 NA TRBV7-9 TGTGCCAGCTTAGCGGGAGCCCAGCACAATGAGCAGTTCTTC CASLAGAQHNEQFF
TRBD2 TRBJ2-7 NA TRBV7-6 TGTGCCAGCAGCTTAGGGACTAGCGGGAGCGCCCCCGAGCAGTACTTC CASSLGTSGSAPEQYF
TRBD1 TRBJ2-4 NA TRBV7-9 TGTGCCAGCAGCCCATTATTGCGGACAGGGAAAAACATTCAGTACTTC CASSPLLRTGKNIQYF
NA TRBJ2-3 NA TRBV6-6 TGTGCCAGCAGCCCCATCGGAGATACGCAGTATTTT CASSPIGDTQYF
NA TRBJ2-1 NA TRBV15 TGTGCCACCAGCAGAATCTTGGGGCCCAATGAGCAGTTCTTC CATSRILGPNEQFF
NA TRBJ1-2 NA TRBV28 TGTGCCATCCTCACTGACGGGGGATTAGAAGGCTACACCTTC CAILTDGGLEGYTF
NA TRBJ2-3 NA TRBV7-9 TGTGCCAGCGGGCAGCTTACAGATACGCAGTATTTT CASGQLTDTQYF
NA TRBJ2-7 NA TRBV5-1 TGCGCCAGCAGCTTGGCGGCGGGCTACGAGCAGTACTTC CASSLAAGYEQYF
NA TRBJ1-1 once TRBV6-6 TGTGCCAGCGGCATGAACACTGAAGCTTTCTTT CASGMNTEAFF
TRBD1 TRBJ1-2 NA TRBV28 TGTGCCAGCAGTTCGGACAGGTCAGAAGACGGCTACACCTTC CASSSDRSEDGYTF
NA TRBJ2-1 NA TRBV11-3 TGTGCCAGCAGCTTAGATGGGGGCAGGAGCTCCTACAATGAGCAGTTCTTC CASSLDGGRSSYNEQFF
NA TRBJ1-1 NA TRBV19 TGTGCCAGTAGTGTCGGACAGCTCACTGAAGCTTTCTTT CASSVGQLTEAFF
TRBD2 TRBJ2-1 NA TRBV5-4 TGTGCCAGCAGCTCGAGAGGCGGGACTAGCGGGATCGAGCAGTTCTTC CASSSRGGTSGIEQFF